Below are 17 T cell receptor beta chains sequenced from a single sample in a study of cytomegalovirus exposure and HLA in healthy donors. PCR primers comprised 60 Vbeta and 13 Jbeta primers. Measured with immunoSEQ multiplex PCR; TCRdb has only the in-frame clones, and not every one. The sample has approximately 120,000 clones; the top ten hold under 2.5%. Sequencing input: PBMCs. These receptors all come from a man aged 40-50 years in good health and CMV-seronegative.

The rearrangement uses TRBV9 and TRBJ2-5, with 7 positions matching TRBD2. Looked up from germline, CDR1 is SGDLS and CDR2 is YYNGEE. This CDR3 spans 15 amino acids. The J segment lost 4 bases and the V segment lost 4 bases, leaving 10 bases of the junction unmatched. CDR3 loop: CASSSSSTGGETQYF. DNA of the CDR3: TGTGCCAGCAGCTCTAGCTCGACGGGAGGAGAGACCCAGTACTTC.

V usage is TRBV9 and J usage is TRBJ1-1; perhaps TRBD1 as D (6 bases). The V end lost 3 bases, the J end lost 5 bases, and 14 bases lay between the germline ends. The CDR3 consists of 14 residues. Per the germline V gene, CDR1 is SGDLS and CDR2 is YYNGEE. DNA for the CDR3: TGTGCCAGCAGCGCCCTGGGGGCAGGAACTGAAGCTTTCTTT. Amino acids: CASSALGAGTEAFF.

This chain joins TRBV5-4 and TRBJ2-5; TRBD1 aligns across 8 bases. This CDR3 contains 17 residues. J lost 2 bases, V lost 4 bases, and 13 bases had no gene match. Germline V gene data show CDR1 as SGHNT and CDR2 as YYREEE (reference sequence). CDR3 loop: CASSLLDGTGVQETQYF. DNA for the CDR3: TGTGCCAGCAGCCTCCTGGACGGGACAGGAGTTCAAGAGACCCAGTACTTC.

The CDR3 spells CASSIDLSTDTQYF. CDR3 nucleotides: TGTGCCAGTAGTATAGATCTTAGCACAGATACGCAGTATTTT. V usage is TRBV19 and J usage is TRBJ2-3; D remains ambiguous. Germline CDR1 is LNHDA and CDR2 is SQIVND (reference sequence). The V end was cut by 0 bases, the J end by 0 bases, with 4 bases between. The CDR3 consists of 14 residues.

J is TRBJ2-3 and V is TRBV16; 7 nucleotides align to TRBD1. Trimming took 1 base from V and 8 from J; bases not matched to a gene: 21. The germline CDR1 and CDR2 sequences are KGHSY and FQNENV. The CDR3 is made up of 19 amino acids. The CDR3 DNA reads TGTGCCAGCAGCCAATTGTCCCTCGACAGGGCCGTGGCGACCCTTACGCAGTATTTT. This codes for CASSQLSLDRAVATLTQYF.

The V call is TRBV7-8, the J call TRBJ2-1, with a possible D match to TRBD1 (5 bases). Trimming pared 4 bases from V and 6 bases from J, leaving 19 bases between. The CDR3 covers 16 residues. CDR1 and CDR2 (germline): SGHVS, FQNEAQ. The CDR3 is CASSSQGGMLGNEQFF. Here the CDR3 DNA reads TGTGCCAGCAGCTCCCAGGGTGGGATGTTGGGCAATGAGCAGTTCTTC.

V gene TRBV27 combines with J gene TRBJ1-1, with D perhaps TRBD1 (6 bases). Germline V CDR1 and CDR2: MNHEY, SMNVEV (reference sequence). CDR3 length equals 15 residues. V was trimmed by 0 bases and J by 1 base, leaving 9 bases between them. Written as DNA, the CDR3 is TGTGCCAGCAGTTTATCCGCACAGGGGAACACTGAAGCTTTCTTT. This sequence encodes CASSLSAQGNTEAFF.

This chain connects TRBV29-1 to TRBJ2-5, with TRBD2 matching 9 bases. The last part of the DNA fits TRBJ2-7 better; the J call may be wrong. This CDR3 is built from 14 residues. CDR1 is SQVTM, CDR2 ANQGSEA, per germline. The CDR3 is CSVVLTSGTYEQYF. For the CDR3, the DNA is TGCAGCGTTGTTCTGACTAGCGGCACCTACGAGCAGTACTTC.

The CDR3 loop reads CASSFQMNTGELFF. The CDR3 DNA reads as TGTGCCAGCAGCTTTCAGATGAACACCGGGGAGCTGTTTTTT. The V gene is TRBV11-3, the J gene TRBJ2-2; D is undetermined. The length of the CDR3 is 14 residues. V gave up 3 bases and J gave up 1 base, with 6 bases separating them. CDR1 and CDR2 (germline): SGHNT, YENEEA.

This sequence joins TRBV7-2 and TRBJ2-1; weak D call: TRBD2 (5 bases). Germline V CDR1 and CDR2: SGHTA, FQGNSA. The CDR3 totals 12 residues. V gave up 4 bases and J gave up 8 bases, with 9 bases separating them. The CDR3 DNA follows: TGTGCCAGCAGCTCGCAACTAGATGAGCAGTTCTTC. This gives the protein CASSSQLDEQFF.

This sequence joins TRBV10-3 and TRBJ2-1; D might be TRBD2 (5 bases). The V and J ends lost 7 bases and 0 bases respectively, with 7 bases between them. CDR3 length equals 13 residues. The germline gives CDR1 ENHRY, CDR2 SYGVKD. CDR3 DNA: TGTGCCATCAACCGGGACTCCTACAATGAGCAGTTCTTC. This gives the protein CAINRDSYNEQFF.

CDR3 in amino acids: CASSIKYAGADYGYTF. CDR3 bases: TGTGCCAGTAGTATAAAATATGCGGGAGCGGACTATGGCTACACCTTC. The chain is built from TRBV19 and TRBJ1-2; D call uncertain. In germline, CDR1 is LNHDA, CDR2 SQIVND (reference sequence). Trimming left V 2 bases short and J 3 bases short, with 16 bases between. The CDR3 consists of 16 residues. The complete variable domain, with remaining parts taken from reference TRBV19 and TRBJ1-2, reads DGGITQSPKYLFRKEGQNVTLSCEQNLNHDAMYWYRQDPGQGLRLIYYSQIVNDFQKGDIAEGYSVSREKKESFPLTVTSAQKNPTAFYLCASSIKYAGADYGYTFGSGTRLTVV.

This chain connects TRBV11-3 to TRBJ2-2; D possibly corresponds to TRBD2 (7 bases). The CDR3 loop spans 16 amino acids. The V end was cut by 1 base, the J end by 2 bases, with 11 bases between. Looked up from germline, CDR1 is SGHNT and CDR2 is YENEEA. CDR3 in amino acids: CASSLGGGQNTGELFF. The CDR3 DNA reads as TGTGCCAGCAGCTTAGGGGGGGGACAAAACACCGGGGAGCTGTTTTTT.

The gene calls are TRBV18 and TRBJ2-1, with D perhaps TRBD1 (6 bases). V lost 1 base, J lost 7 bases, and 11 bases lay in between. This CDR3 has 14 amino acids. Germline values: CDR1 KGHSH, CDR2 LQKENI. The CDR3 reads CASSPQQGWNEQFF. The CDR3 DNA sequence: TGTGCCAGCTCACCACAGCAGGGGTGGAATGAGCAGTTCTTC.

The CDR3 is CASSLEAGKVNEQYF. The CDR3 nucleotides read TGCGCCAGCAGCTTGGAGGCGGGGAAGGTCAACGAGCAGTACTTC. The rearrangement uses TRBV5-1 and TRBJ2-7; maybe TRBD2 (6 bases). V dropped 0 bases and J dropped 5 bases, with 15 bases sitting between them. The CDR3 length is 15 residues. Germline CDR1 SGHRS, CDR2 YFSETQ.

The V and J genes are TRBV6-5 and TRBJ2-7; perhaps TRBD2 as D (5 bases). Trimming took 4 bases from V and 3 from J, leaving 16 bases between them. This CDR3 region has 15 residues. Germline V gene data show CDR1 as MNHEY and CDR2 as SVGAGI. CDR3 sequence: CASSSTPLGNYEQYF. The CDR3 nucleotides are TGTGCCAGCAGTTCGACCCCACTAGGAAACTACGAGCAGTACTTC.

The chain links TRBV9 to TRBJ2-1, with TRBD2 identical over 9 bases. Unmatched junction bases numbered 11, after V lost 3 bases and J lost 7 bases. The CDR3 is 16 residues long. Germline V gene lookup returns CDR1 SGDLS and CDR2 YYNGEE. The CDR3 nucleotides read TGTGCCAGCAGCGCGGGGGGCGGGAGGGCCGGGAATGAGCAGTTCTTC. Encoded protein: CASSAGGGRAGNEQFF.